The present entry profiles one T cell receptor (beta chain) with its context. This clonotype was seen ten or more times. The antigen this receptor binds is unknown. Within one base of it there is no much larger clone, and no base qualities were kept. The data originate from a study of T cell repertoires in cytomegalovirus infection (dated by TCRdb to the late 2010s). About the investigation overall: The HLA type of each donor mattered for the analysis, because public TCR beta signatures pointed to carriage of CMV infection along with the matching HLA type. What the work shows at the level of the full study, not this receptor alone: The ex vivo response was dominated by HLA-C-restricted CMV-specific TCR beta clonotypes, and the single most frequent clonotype in two of eight donors was supplied by these HLA-C-restricted clonotypes. Carriers of CMV infection plus the relevant HLA type were discriminated by the cumulative frequency of public TCR beta family members in the study cohort and in an independent 352-donor cohort.

The CDR3 covers 12 residues, taking in both the cysteine and the phenylalanine. Only CDR3 DNA remains: 36 bases, in frame from the first base. Via the germline V gene, CDR1 is MNHEY and CDR2 SVGAGI. V was cut back by 2 bases and J by 8 bases, leaving a gap of 6 bases between them. The sequencer was an Illumina HiSeq 1500. TCRdb redid the processing of the public reads, applying fastp at Q25 and MiXCR, and retained in-frame beta chains. Every CDR3 protein is listed once, alongside the most common genes and DNA of its rows. Across this sample there are 500,000 to 600,000 distinct CDR3 sequences, with approximately 17% seen only once. About 24% of the sample lies in the top ten.

The sequence was obtained from a human donor in good health (CMV status not recorded). Some clones in this sample may be carry-over from other donors' samples. The sample was CD8+ T cells from PBMCs. In this chain, TRBV6-5 is recombined with TRBJ2-2; TRBD2 could be the D gene, as 5 bases match. The CDR3 region reads CASSYRGGELFF. At the DNA level, the sequence is TGTGCCAGCAGTTACAGAGGGGGGGAGCTGTTTTTT.